What follows describes a single T cell receptor (beta chain). What it binds is not known. This entry is derived from a study of blood T cells in healthy people across ages. Study-wide results and caveats: In older individuals, TCR beta diversity per million T cells was lower, falling roughly linearly with age.

The study drew donors from healthy Caucasian individuals in Russia aged about 6 to 100. Peripheral blood, roughly 11 milliliters per donor, was collected. With a J-beta primer mix and a sample-barcoded 5' primer, a second PCR ran about 6 to 11 cycles. TCRdb reprocessed the 5' RACE reads via MiXCR and lists one record per CDR3 protein. The top ten clones hold approximately 20% of a sample with hundreds of thousands of distinct CDR3 sequences, 40% to 50% of them seen once. The CDR3 is 17 residues long. Germline values: CDR1 SGHRS, CDR2 YFSETQ. Between the trimmed V and J ends, which lost 4 bases and 8 bases, there was a span of 24 bases.

The sequence derives from a man aged 55 to 69 in good health. V is TRBV5-1 and J is TRBJ1-4; D unresolved. Sequencing used blood. CDR3 protein: CASSPRTVSPDNEKLFF. The CDR3 nucleotides are TGCGCCAGCAGCCCGCGAACGGTCTCACCTGATAACGAAAAACTGTTTTTT.